The 12 T cell receptor beta chains below all came from one sample that was sequenced in a study of T-cell reconstitution after alpha-beta-depleted transplantation in children. Unique molecular identifiers were incorporated into the prepared TCRbeta library. TCRdb used MiXCR to reprocess the PCR reads, holding one entry per CDR3 protein. Of roughly 66,000 distinct CDR3 sequences in the sample, over 4.5% were seen once. The sample here was PBMCs, mostly from graft donor cells, taken 180 days after TCRalphabeta/CD19-depleted stem cell transplant. Every receptor here comes from a boy under two years old who had a stem cell transplant for acute myeloid leukemia, so the T cells may come from the graft donor.

This clonotype was counted ten times or more. V and J are TRBV18 and TRBJ2-1; 12 bases agree with TRBD2. Trimming removed 3 bases from V and 5 bases from J; junction bases left unmatched: 11. The CDR3 loop spans 18 amino acids. Germline loops: CDR1 KGHSH, CDR2 LQKENI. CDR3: CASSPLTSGGPLHNEQFF. CDR3 in DNA: TGTGCCAGCTCACCCCTGACTAGCGGGGGCCCCCTGCACAATGAGCAGTTCTTC.

This clonotype has at least ten counts. J is TRBJ2-7 and V is TRBV21-1; the D call in the table, TRBD1, was not verified against the DNA. TRBV21-1 is a pseudogene locus. The CDR3 length is 15 residues. The CDR3 nucleotides read TGTGCCAGCAGCAAGGGTCTCCAGGGGTTTTACGAGCAGTACGTC. Protein product: CASSKGLQGFYEQYV.

There are many counts of this clonotype. Written as DNA, the CDR3 is TGCGCCAGCAGAACTGGCGGAGGTGATACGCAGTATTTT. Translated: CASRTGGGDTQYF. The chain combines TRBV5-1 with TRBJ2-3; maybe TRBD2 (5 bases). This CDR3 spans 13 amino acids. Per the germline V gene, CDR1 is SGHRS and CDR2 is YFSETQ. V was trimmed by 5 bases and J by 6 bases, leaving 13 bases between them. The full variable domain, with the rest looked up from reference TRBV5-1 and TRBJ2-3, is KAGVTQTPRYLIKTRGQQVTLSCSPISGHRSVSWYQQTPGQGLQFLFEYFSETQRNKGNFPGRFSGRQFSNSRSEMNVSTLELGDSALYLCASRTGGGDTQYFGPGTRLTVL.

This clonotype was found a few times. This rearrangement joins TRBV12-5 to TRBJ1-5; D is ambiguous. The CDR3 covers 11 residues. CDR1 and CDR2 (germline): LGHNT, FRNRAP. V lost 2 bases, J lost 9 bases, and 5 bases lay in between. The CDR3 region has the DNA TGTGCTAGTGGTTTGCCGGGGCCCCAGCATTTT. This encodes CASGLPGPQHF.

This clonotype has ten or more counts. The rearrangement joins TRBV7-6 to TRBJ2-1, with D uncertain. CDR1 is SGHVS and CDR2 is FNYEAQ in the germline V gene. V was trimmed by 5 bases and J by 5 bases, leaving 10 bases between them. The CDR3 totals 13 residues. CDR3 bases: TGTGCCAGCAGCCCCGACACTAACAATGAGCAGTTCTTC. Translation gives CASSPDTNNEQFF.

This clonotype was counted at least ten times. The chain links TRBV7-2 to TRBJ2-1, with D perhaps given as TRBD1 or TRBD2 (5 bases each). The V gene's germline CDR1 is SGHTA and CDR2 FQGNSA. V gave up 0 bases and J gave up 7 bases, with 10 bases separating them. The CDR3 covers 14 residues. Written as DNA, the CDR3 is TGTGCCAGCAGCTTAGCCCGAGGGGCGAATGAGCAGTTCTTC. Its protein product is CASSLARGANEQFF.

This clonotype was seen ten or more times. The rearrangement uses TRBV6-2 or TRBV6-3 and TRBJ2-7, with TRBD2 as a possible D gene (5 bases). The CDR3 has 13 residues. The germline gives CDR1 MNHEY, CDR2 SVGEGT. With 11 bases removed from V and 6 bases from J, the gap between germline ends came to 20 bases. This CDR3 reads CAALSVRAAEQYF. Here the CDR3 DNA reads TGTGCCGCCCTCAGCGTACGAGCGGCCGAGCAGTACTTC.

This clonotype was counted at least ten times. The DNA of the CDR3 is TGCAGTGCTAGGGGTGCGGGGGCCTCCTACGAGCAGTACGTC. It translates to CSARGAGASYEQYV. The rearrangement uses TRBV20-1 and TRBJ2-7; TRBD2 is a possible D gene (7 bases). The CDR3 runs 14 residues. V was cut by 3 bases and J by 0 bases, with 12 bases left in between. Germline V gene lookup returns CDR1 DFQATT and CDR2 SNEGSKA (reference sequence).

This clonotype was seen many times. The chain couples TRBV5-4 to TRBJ2-3; 8 nucleotides agree with TRBD2. There are 12 residues in the CDR3. Germline CDR1 is SGHNT and CDR2 is YYREEE (reference sequence). V lost 4 bases to trimming and J lost 15 bases; unmatched junction nucleotides: 10. CDR3 sequence (DNA): TGTGCCAGCAGCCCCCCTGGCGGGGGGAACTATTTT. Protein sequence: CASSPPGGGNYF.

This clonotype has a count of ten or more. V and J are TRBV19 and TRBJ2-7; 10 bases are a match to TRBD1. CDR1 and CDR2 (germline): LNHDA, SQIVND (reference sequence). The V gene end was trimmed by 6 bases and the J gene end by 0 bases; junction bases not matched to a gene: 23. This CDR3 contains 21 residues. Here the CDR3 reads CASSRKEPPVSGQGGSYEQYF. CDR3 sequence (DNA): TGTGCCAGTAGCCGAAAGGAACCGCCGGTGTCCGGACAGGGGGGCTCCTACGAGCAGTACTTC. The variable domain in full, completed from reference TRBV19 and TRBJ2-7, reads DGGITQSPKYLFRKEGQNVTLSCEQNLNHDAMYWYRQDPGQGLRLIYYSQIVNDFQKGDIAEGYSVSREKKESFPLTVTSAQKNPTAFYLCASSRKEPPVSGQGGSYEQYFGPGTRLTVT.

There are many counts of this clonotype. The chain links TRBV12-3 or TRBV12-4 to TRBJ1-5; D might be TRBD1 (5 bases). V was shortened by 0 bases and J by 8 bases, with 14 bases between the two germline ends. The CDR3 contains 15 residues. CDR3 amino acids: CASSLAGRSRKPQHF. The CDR3 nucleotides are TGTGCCAGCAGTTTAGCGGGACGGTCGAGAAAGCCCCAGCATTTT.

In its sample, this clonotype was seen many times. The V gene is TRBV5-1, the J gene TRBJ2-7; 12 bases are a match to TRBD2. CDR3 length: 15 residues. V was pared by 2 bases and J by 2 bases, with 2 bases of the junction left unmatched. From germline, CDR1 is SGHRS and CDR2 YFSETQ. CDR3 residues: CASSFLAGGTYEQYF. In DNA, the CDR3 is TGCGCCAGCAGCTTCCTAGCGGGGGGGACCTACGAGCAGTACTTC.